The clone carrying this T cell receptor beta chain was found once. Authors' data handling: Amplification of reference gene primers was used by the study to estimate nucleated cell counts. Method: immunoSEQ multiplex PCR; TCRdb's copy keeps in-frame clones and lacks some. V and J calls and clone size come straight from that table; D and trimming were deduced from the DNA. This sample yields under 300,000 clones, of which around 86% are seen a single time; 12% belongs to the top ten. The CDR3 contains 16 residues. Germline assignment: CDR1 SEHNR and CDR2 FQNEAQ (reference sequence). Trimming cost V 5 bases and J 2 bases, with 18 bases left between them. The data are from a study of blood T cell repertoires in COVID-19. Study-wide background: Sites in the United States, Italy and Spain provided acute and convalescent COVID-19 samples. T cells, B-cell-depleted T cells, or PBMCs supplied cDNA or gDNA.

This sequence originates from a woman aged 60-70 years with active or convalescent COVID-19. The chain combines TRBV7-9 with TRBJ2-5, with D unclear. The sample comprised peripheral blood. The CDR3, as DNA: TGTGCCAGCAGCCCCTGGTCCGCTCCCACTCAAGAGACCCAGTACTTC. Amino acids: CASSPWSAPTQETQYF.